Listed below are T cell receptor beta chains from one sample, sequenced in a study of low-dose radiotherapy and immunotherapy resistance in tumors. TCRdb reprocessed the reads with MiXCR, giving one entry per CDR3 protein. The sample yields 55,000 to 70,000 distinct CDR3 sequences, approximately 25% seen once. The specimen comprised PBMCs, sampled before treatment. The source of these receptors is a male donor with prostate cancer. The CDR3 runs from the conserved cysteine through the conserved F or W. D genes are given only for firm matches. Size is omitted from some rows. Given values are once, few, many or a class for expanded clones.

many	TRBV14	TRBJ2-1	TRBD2	TGTGCCAGCAGCGCTGCGGGGGTACACAATGAGCAGTTCTTC	CASSAAGVHNEQFF
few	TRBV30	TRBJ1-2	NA	TGTGCCTGGAGATCACTTTATGGCTACACCTTC	CAWRSLYGYTF
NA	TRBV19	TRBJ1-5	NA	TGTGCCAGTAGTATGGGGTTAAGCAATCAGCCCCAGCATTTT	CASSMGLSNQPQHF
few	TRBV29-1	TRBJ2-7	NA	TGCAGCGCCCTTCGGGGGGCGACTGCGGCCTACGAGCAGTACTTC	CSALRGATAAYEQYF
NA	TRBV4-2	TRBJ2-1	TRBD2	TGTGCCAGCAGCCCCAGCGGGGGCAATGAGCAGTTCTTC	CASSPSGGNEQFF
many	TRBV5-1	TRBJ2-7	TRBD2	TGCGCCAGCAGCTTGGAAGCTAGCGGGAGCTCCGAGCAGTACTTC	CASSLEASGSSEQYF
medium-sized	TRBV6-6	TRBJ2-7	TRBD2	TGTGCCAGCAGTACCACGACTAGCGGGAGCTCCTACGAGCAGTACTTC	CASSTTTSGSSYEQYF
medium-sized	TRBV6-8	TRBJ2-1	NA	TGTGCCAGCAGTTACTCGAAGAGCGGGGAGCAGTTCTTC	CASSYSKSGEQFF
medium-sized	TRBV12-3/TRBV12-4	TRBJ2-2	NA	TGTGCCAGCAGCTCCACCGGGGAGCTGTTTTTT	CASSSTGELFF
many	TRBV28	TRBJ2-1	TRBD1	TGTGCCAGCAGGGGGACAGGGGGCGCGAATGAGCAGTTCTTC	CASRGTGGANEQFF
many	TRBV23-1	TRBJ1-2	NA	TGCGCCAGCAGTCAATCGGGCCCAGGGTCTACCTATGGCTACACCTTC	CASSQSGPGSTYGYTF
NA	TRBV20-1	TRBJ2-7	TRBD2	TGCAGTGCTGCGTTAGCGGGAGGGCCGTACGAGCAGTACTTC	CSAALAGGPYEQYF
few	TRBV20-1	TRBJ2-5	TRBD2	TGCAGTGCTAGAAACCCCAAGGGACTAGCGGGAGGGACCCAGTACTTC	CSARNPKGLAGGTQYF
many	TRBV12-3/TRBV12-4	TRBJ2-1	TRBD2	TGTGCCAGCAGTTTCGGGACTAGGTATGAGCAGTTCTTC	CASSFGTRYEQFF
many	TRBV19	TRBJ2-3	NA	TGTGCCAGTAGTATAGAGGCGACTCTAAAGAATACGCAGTATTTT	CASSIEATLKNTQYF
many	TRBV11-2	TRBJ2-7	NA	TGTGCCAGCAGCTTAGCTGGGATCTACGAGCAGTACTTC	CASSLAGIYEQYF
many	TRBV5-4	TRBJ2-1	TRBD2	TGTGCCAGCAGCTTGGGGAGCGGGATTGGATACAATGAGCAGTTCTTC	CASSLGSGIGYNEQFF
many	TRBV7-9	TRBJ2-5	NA	TGTGCCAGCAGCTTAGCGGGGGTTAAGGAGACCCAGTACTTC	CASSLAGVKETQYF
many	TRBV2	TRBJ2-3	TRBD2	TGTGCCAGCAGTGAAACAGCGGGAGGCCCCGCCGGAGATACGCAGTATTTT	CASSETAGGPAGDTQYF
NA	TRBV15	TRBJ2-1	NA	TGTGCCACCAGCAGAACGGTAGGGGGGACTAATGAGCAGTTCTTC	CATSRTVGGTNEQFF
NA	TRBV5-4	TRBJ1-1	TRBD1	TGTGCCAGCAGCTCTCCCGGACAGGGAACAAGGGAAGCTTTCTTT	CASSSPGQGTREAFF
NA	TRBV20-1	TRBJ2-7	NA	TGCAGTGCTCTACGGATGACAGGCAGCTCCTACGAGCAGTACTTC	CSALRMTGSSYEQYF
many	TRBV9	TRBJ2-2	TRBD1	TGTGCCAGCAGCGTAGGGACAGGGAAGAACACCGGGGAGCTGTTTTTT	CASSVGTGKNTGELFF
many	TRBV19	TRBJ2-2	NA	TGTGCCAGTAGTATAGTTCGGATCCTGAACACCGGGGAGCTGTTTTTT	CASSIVRILNTGELFF
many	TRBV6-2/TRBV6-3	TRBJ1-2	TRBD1	TGTGCCAGCAGTTACTCGAGTCTCCTCGGACAGGGGATCTATGGCTACACCTTC	CASSYSSLLGQGIYGYTF
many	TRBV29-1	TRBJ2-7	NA	TGCAGCGTTCCGGGACGGCTCTACGAGCAGTACTTC	CSVPGRLYEQYF
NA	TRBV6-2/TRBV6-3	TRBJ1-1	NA	TGTGCCAGCAGAAATACCAAGGGCACTGAAGCTTTCTTT	CASRNTKGTEAFF
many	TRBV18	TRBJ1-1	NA	TGTGCCAGCTCACCCAAACCGGGGAACACTGAAGCTTTCTTT	CASSPKPGNTEAFF
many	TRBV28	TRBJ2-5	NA	TGTGCCAGCAATTTTTTTGGGCGGGAGACCCAGTACTTC	CASNFFGRETQYF
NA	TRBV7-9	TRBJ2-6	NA	TGTGCCAGCAGCTTTCACTCAATCTTCTCTGGGGCCAACGTCCTGACTTTC	CASSFHSIFSGANVLTF
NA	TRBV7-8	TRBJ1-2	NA	TGTGCCAGCAGCTACCGGGCAGGCGACCTGCGTGGCTACACCTTC	CASSYRAGDLRGYTF
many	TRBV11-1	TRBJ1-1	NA	TGTGCCAGCAGGGGCTTGATGAACACTGAAGCTTTCTTT	CASRGLMNTEAFF
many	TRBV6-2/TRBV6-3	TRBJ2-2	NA	TGTGCCAGCAGTTACGACATACTTCCCACCGGGGAGCTGTTTTTT	CASSYDILPTGELFF
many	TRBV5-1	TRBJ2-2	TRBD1	TGCGCCAGCAGCAAGGACAGGGGGAACACCGGGGAGCTGTTTTTT	CASSKDRGNTGELFF